This entry lists 9 T cell receptor beta chains sequenced from one sample in a study of T cell changes during pregnancy in multiple sclerosis. The data were produced by immunoSEQ multiplex PCR, yet TCRdb's version contains in-frame clones alone and is incomplete. This sample has tens of thousands of clones, with approximately 92% found just once. The sequencing here drew on CD8+ T cells from peripheral blood mononuclear cells, taken in the third trimester of pregnancy. These receptors were collected from a female donor in good health, enrolled as a control in a pregnancy study.

V gene TRBV7-2 combines with J gene TRBJ1-2; D call uncertain. The CDR3 spans 14 residues. The germline CDR1 and CDR2 sequences are SGHTA and FQGNSA. Trimming removed 4 bases at V and 3 bases at J, with 12 bases between. As DNA, the CDR3 is TGTGCCAGCAGCTCGCGGACGGGATACTATGGCTACACCTTC. It codes for CASSSRTGYYGYTF.

The rearrangement uses TRBV4-3 and TRBJ1-4; 12 bases line up with TRBD1. The CDR3 covers 19 residues. V trimming: 3 bases; J trimming: 0 bases; junction bases outside the gene matches: 8. Germline CDR1 is LGHNA and CDR2 is YSLEER. CDR3 protein: CASSHLGQGALATNEKLFF. Written as DNA, the CDR3 is TGCGCCAGCAGCCACCTGGGACAGGGGGCTCTAGCAACTAATGAAAAACTGTTTTTT.

This chain uses TRBV11-3 with TRBJ2-7; 10 nucleotides agree with TRBD1. The CDR3 length is 16 residues. The germline V gene encodes CDR1 SGHNT and CDR2 YENEEA. Trimming at V came to 5 bases and at J to 4 bases, leaving 11 bases not matched to a gene. The CDR3 nucleotides are TGTGCCAGCAGCCCCCCAGCGGGACAGGGGATATACGAGCAGTACTTC. This gives the protein CASSPPAGQGIYEQYF.

The chain uses TRBV20-1 and TRBJ2-4; D unresolved. The CDR3 extends over 11 amino acids. V was cut by 2 bases and J by 7 bases, with 6 bases left in between. Germline assignment: CDR1 DFQATT and CDR2 SNEGSKA (reference sequence). The CDR3 loop reads CSARRENIQYF. The CDR3 DNA reads TGCAGTGCTAGACGAGAGAACATTCAGTACTTC.

V and J are TRBV5-1 and TRBJ1-1, with a tentative D call TRBD1 (5 bases). V lost 4 bases and J lost 4, with 14 bases in between. Per germline, CDR1 SGHRS and CDR2 YFSETQ. The CDR3 length is 14 residues. The CDR3 nucleotides read TGCGCCAGCAGCCAGATGATGGGGCCCACTGAAGCTTTCTTT. This codes for CASSQMMGPTEAFF.

The chain combines TRBV5-1 with TRBJ2-5; 14 bases agree with TRBD2. This CDR3 is 16 amino acids long. The V and J ends lost 4 bases and 2 bases, in that order; junction bases with no gene match: 4. Germline V gives CDR1 SGHRS, CDR2 YFSETQ. CDR3 coding DNA: TGCGCCAGCAGCCCATGGACTAGCGGGGGGCAAGAGACCCAGTACTTC. Encoded protein: CASSPWTSGGQETQYF. The whole variable domain, filled in from reference TRBV5-1 and TRBJ2-5, reads KAGVTQTPRYLIKTRGQQVTLSCSPISGHRSVSWYQQTPGQGLQFLFEYFSETQRNKGNFPGRFSGRQFSNSRSEMNVSTLELGDSALYLCASSPWTSGGQETQYFGPGTRLLVL.

V gene TRBV4-3 combines with J gene TRBJ1-1; D might be TRBD1 (5 bases). CDR1 and CDR2 (germline): LGHNA, YSLEER. V was clipped by 6 bases and J by 5 bases, with 16 bases between them. CDR3 length: 14 amino acids. CDR3 nucleotides: TGCGCCAGCAGACGGGGGGTAGGGAGTACTGAAGCTTTCTTT. It encodes CASRRGVGSTEAFF.

The chain carries TRBV27 and TRBJ2-1; D not certain. The ends were cut back, 10 bases at V and 6 bases at J, with 16 bases in the middle. The CDR3 consists of 13 residues. The germline gives CDR1 MNHEY, CDR2 SMNVEV (reference sequence). The DNA of the CDR3 is TGTGCCATCGCCCTTGGGCTTGGCAATGAGCAGTTCTTC. Amino acids: CAIALGLGNEQFF.

The chain employs TRBV9 and TRBJ2-1; the match to TRBD2 covers 10 bases. The CDR3 sequence is 16 residues long. J lost 9 bases, V lost 0 bases, and 9 bases had no gene match. Germline CDR1 is SGDLS and CDR2 is YYNGEE. The CDR3 loop reads CASSVESGGARPEQFF. DNA for the CDR3: TGTGCCAGCAGCGTAGAGAGCGGGGGGGCCCGCCCTGAGCAGTTCTTC.